This is a list of T cell receptor beta chains from one sample in a study of T-cell reconstitution after alpha-beta-depleted transplantation in children. From the PCR reads, TCRdb called clonotypes with MiXCR, one entry per CDR3 protein. The sample has about 640,000 distinct CDR3 sequences, around a sixth seen once; the top ten hold 1.1%. The sample consisted of PBMCs from the stem cell graft donor, taken from the stem cell graft. The receptors stem from a human donor who donated a stem cell graft to a child with acute myeloid leukemia. Both conserved end residues are part of each CDR3. Fields, in order: D gene, J gene, clone size, V gene, CDR3 DNA, CDR3 protein. The D gene is left open where the match is weak. Expanded clones are given a class, and other clones once, few, many or no size at all.

d_gene: TRBD2; j_gene: TRBJ2-3; abundance: NA; v_gene: TRBV6-4; CDR3nt: TGTGCCAGCAGTGACTCTCCGCTAGCGGGGGGTCATGGTACGCAGTATTTT; CDR3aa: CASSDSPLAGGHGTQYF
d_gene: TRBD2; j_gene: TRBJ2-3; abundance: NA; v_gene: TRBV11-1; CDR3nt: TGTGCCAGCAGCCGCACCGGGACTAGCGGGGCCACAGATACGCAGTATTTT; CDR3aa: CASSRTGTSGATDTQYF
d_gene: NA; j_gene: TRBJ1-3; abundance: NA; v_gene: TRBV12-3/TRBV12-4; CDR3nt: TGTGCCAGCAGTCCACAGGCTTTAATCACTGGAAACACCATATATTTT; CDR3aa: CASSPQALITGNTIYF
d_gene: NA; j_gene: TRBJ1-1; abundance: few; v_gene: TRBV4-1; CDR3nt: TGCGCCAGCACCATACACAGGGAAAACACTGAAGCTTTCTTT; CDR3aa: CASTIHRENTEAFF
d_gene: NA; j_gene: TRBJ1-3; abundance: NA; v_gene: TRBV3-1; CDR3nt: TGTGCCAGCAGCCAAGGGTACGGGAGACGCGAAGGAAACACCATATATTTT; CDR3aa: CASSQGYGRREGNTIYF
d_gene: TRBD2; j_gene: TRBJ2-1; abundance: few; v_gene: TRBV4-1; CDR3nt: TGCGCCAGCAGCCAATTGCTAGCGGGGTTAGATGAGCAGTTCTTC; CDR3aa: CASSQLLAGLDEQFF
d_gene: NA; j_gene: TRBJ2-5; abundance: few; v_gene: TRBV30; CDR3nt: TGTGCCTGGAGTGCAAGGCAAGAGACCCAGTACTTC; CDR3aa: CAWSARQETQYF
d_gene: NA; j_gene: TRBJ2-5; abundance: few; v_gene: TRBV5-1; CDR3nt: TGCGCCAGCAGCTTCCGGGGGGCATTGGAGACCCAGTACTTC; CDR3aa: CASSFRGALETQYF
d_gene: TRBD2; j_gene: TRBJ2-3; abundance: NA; v_gene: TRBV10-2; CDR3nt: TGCGCCAGCCGGGGGGGCCCCGTAGATACGCAGTATTTT; CDR3aa: CASRGGPVDTQYF
d_gene: TRBD2; j_gene: TRBJ2-1; abundance: few; v_gene: TRBV6-5; CDR3nt: TGTGCCAGCAGTTACCCGGGCCGCCGGGGGGGGAGCTCCTACAATGAGCAGTTCTTC; CDR3aa: CASSYPGRRGGSSYNEQFF
d_gene: TRBD2; j_gene: TRBJ2-1; abundance: many; v_gene: TRBV12-3/TRBV12-4; CDR3nt: TGTGCGACTCAGCGGGAAACCTACAATGAGCAGTTCTTC; CDR3aa: CATQRETYNEQFF
d_gene: NA; j_gene: TRBJ2-5; abundance: NA; v_gene: TRBV6-2/TRBV6-3; CDR3nt: TGTGCCAGCAGTTACTTCAGGGACCAAGAGACCCAGTACTTC; CDR3aa: CASSYFRDQETQYF
d_gene: NA; j_gene: TRBJ1-2; abundance: few; v_gene: TRBV3-1; CDR3nt: TGTGCCAGCAGCCGACAGTATGGCTACACCTTC; CDR3aa: CASSRQYGYTF